This T cell receptor beta chain was sequenced in a study of T cell changes during pregnancy in multiple sclerosis. Method: immunoSEQ multiplex PCR; TCRdb's copy keeps in-frame clones and lacks some. Among fewer than 85,000 clones listed, about 95% were seen once. Germline assignment: CDR1 SNHLY and CDR2 FYNNEI. The CDR3 is 16 amino acids. The germline V and J ends were trimmed by 0 bases and 6 bases, with 17 bases remaining between them. Here the sequenced sample was peripheral blood, taken in the third trimester of pregnancy. The chain uses TRBV2 and TRBJ1-1; TRBD1 is a possible D gene (5 bases). This receptor was taken from a female donor with multiple sclerosis, enrolled in a pregnancy study. The CDR3 here is CASSEATIGGNSEAFF. The CDR3, as DNA: TGTGCCAGCAGTGAAGCTACTATCGGGGGAAACTCTGAAGCTTTCTTT.